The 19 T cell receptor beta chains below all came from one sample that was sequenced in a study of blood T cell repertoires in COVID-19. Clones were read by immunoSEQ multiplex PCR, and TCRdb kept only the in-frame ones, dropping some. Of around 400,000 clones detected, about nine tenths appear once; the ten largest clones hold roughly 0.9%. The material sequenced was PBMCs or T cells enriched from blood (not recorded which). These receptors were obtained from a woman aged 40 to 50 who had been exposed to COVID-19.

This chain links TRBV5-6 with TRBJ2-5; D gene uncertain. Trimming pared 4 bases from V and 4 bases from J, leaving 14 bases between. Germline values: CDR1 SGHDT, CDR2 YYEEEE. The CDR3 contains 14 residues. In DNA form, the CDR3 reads TGTGCCAGCAGCCTCCTTGAGGTGCGAGAGACCCAGTACTTC. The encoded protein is CASSLLEVRETQYF.

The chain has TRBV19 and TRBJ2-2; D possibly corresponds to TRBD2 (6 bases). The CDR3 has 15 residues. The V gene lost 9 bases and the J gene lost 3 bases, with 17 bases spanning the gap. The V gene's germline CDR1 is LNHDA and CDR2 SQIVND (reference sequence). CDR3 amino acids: CASGGLAIDTGELFF. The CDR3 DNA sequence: TGTGCCAGCGGCGGGCTAGCGATTGACACCGGGGAGCTGTTTTTT.

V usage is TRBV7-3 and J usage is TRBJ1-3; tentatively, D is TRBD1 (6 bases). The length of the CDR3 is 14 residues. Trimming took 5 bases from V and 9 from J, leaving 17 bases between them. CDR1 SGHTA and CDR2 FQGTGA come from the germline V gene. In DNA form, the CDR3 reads TGTGCCAGCAGCCTCCGACCCCAGGGGAGCACCATATATTTT. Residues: CASSLRPQGSTIYF.

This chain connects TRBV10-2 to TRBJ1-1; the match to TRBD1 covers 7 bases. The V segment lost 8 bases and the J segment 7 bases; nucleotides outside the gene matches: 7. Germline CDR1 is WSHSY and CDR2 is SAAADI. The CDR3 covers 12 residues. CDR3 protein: CASARGTDEAFF. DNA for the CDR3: TGCGCCAGCGCCCGGGGGACAGATGAAGCTTTCTTT.

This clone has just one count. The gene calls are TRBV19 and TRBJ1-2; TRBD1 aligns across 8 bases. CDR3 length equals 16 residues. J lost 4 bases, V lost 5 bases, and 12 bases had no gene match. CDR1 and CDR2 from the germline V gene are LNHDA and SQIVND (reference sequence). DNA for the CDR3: TGTGCCAGTAGTCCTACTGGACAGGGCCGTAGCTATGGCTACACCTTC. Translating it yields CASSPTGQGRSYGYTF.

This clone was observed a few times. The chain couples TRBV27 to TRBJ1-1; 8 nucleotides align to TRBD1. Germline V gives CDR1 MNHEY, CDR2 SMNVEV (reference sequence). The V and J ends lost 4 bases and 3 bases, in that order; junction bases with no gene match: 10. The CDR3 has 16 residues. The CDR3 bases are TGTGCCAGCAGTTCGCGGACAGGGCGGTGGGACACTGAAGCTTTCTTT. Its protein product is CASSSRTGRWDTEAFF.

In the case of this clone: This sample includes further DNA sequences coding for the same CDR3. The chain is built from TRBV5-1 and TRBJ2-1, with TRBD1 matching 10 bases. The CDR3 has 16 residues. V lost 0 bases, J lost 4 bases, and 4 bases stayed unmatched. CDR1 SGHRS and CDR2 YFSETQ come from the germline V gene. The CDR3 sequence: CASSLGPGQGYNEQFF. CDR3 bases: TGCGCCAGCAGCTTGGGACCGGGACAGGGGTACAATGAGCAGTTCTTC.

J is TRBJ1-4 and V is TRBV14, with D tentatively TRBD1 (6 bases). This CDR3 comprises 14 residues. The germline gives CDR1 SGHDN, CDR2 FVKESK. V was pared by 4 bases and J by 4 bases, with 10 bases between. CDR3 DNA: TGTGCCAGCAGCCCCGGGACACTTAATGAAAAACTGTTTTTT. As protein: CASSPGTLNEKLFF.

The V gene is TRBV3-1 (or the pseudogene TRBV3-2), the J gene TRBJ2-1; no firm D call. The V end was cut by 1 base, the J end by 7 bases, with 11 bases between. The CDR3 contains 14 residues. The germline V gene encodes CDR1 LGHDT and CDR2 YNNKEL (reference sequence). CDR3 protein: CASSQVASTNEQFF. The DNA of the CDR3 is TGTGCCAGCAGCCAAGTGGCTAGTACGAATGAGCAGTTCTTC.

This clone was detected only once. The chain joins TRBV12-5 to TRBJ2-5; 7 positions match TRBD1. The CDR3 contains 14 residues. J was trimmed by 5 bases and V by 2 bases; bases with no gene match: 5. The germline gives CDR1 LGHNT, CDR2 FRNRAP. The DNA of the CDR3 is TGTGCTAGTGGTTTGACGACAGGGCCGGAGACCCAGTACTTC. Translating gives CASGLTTGPETQYF.

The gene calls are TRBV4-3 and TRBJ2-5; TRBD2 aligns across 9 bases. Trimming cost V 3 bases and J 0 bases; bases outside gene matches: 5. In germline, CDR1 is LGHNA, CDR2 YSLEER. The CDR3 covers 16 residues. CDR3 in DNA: TGCGCCAGCAGCCACCTTAAGCGGGGGGACCAAGAGACCCAGTACTTC. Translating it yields CASSHLKRGDQETQYF.

CDR3 in amino acids: CASSKTLAGDNEQFF. DNA of the CDR3: TGTGCCAGCTCAAAAACCTTAGCGGGAGACAATGAGCAGTTCTTC. This sequence joins TRBV18 and TRBJ2-1; TRBD2 matches at 9 bases. After removal of 5 bases from V and 5 bases from J, the junction contained 7 bases not matched to a gene. CDR1 is KGHSH, CDR2 LQKENI, per germline. The CDR3 loop spans 15 amino acids. The complete variable domain, with remaining parts taken from reference TRBV18 and TRBJ2-1, reads NAGVMQNPRHLVRRRGQEARLRCSPMKGHSHVYWYRQLPEEGLKFMVYLQKENIIDESGMPKERFSAEFPKEGPSILRIQQVVRGDSAAYFCASSKTLAGDNEQFFGPGTRLTVL.

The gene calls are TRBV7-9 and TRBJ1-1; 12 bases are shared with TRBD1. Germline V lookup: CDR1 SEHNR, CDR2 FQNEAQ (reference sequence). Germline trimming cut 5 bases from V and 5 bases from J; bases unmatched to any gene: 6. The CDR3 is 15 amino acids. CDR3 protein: CASSLGQGARTEAFF. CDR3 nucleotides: TGTGCCAGCAGCCTGGGACAGGGGGCGCGGACTGAAGCTTTCTTT.

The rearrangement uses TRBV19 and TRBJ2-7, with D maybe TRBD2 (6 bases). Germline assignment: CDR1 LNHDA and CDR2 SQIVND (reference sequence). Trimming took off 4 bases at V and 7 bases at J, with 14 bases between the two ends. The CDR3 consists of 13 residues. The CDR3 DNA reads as TGTGCCAGTAGTACAGCGGAGGGCTTGGAGCAGTACTTC. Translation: CASSTAEGLEQYF.

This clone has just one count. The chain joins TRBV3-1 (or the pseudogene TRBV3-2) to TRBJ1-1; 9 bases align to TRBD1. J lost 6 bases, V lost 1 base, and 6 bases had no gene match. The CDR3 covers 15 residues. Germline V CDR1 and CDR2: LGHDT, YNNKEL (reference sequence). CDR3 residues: CASSQGDRVASEAFF. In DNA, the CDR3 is TGTGCCAGCAGCCAAGGGGACAGGGTAGCATCTGAAGCTTTCTTT.

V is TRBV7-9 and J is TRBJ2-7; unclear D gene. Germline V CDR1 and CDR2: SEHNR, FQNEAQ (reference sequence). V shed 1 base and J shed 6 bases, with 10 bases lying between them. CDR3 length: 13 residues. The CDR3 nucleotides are TGTGCCAGCAGCTTAGTGAGCGTTGGCGAGCAGTACTTC. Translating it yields CASSLVSVGEQYF.

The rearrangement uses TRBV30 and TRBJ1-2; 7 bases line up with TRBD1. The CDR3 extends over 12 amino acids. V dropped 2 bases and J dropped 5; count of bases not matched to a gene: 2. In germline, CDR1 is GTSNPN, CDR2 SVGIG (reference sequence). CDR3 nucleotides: TGTGCCTGGAGTCAGGGGGAGTATGGCTACACCTTC. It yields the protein CAWSQGEYGYTF.

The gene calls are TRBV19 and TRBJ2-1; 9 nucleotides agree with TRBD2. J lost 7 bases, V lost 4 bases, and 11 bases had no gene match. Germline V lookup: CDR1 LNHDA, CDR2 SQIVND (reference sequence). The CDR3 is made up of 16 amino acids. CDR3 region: CASSKGAGGLENEQFF. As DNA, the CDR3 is TGTGCCAGTAGTAAGGGTGCGGGAGGGCTGGAGAATGAGCAGTTCTTC.

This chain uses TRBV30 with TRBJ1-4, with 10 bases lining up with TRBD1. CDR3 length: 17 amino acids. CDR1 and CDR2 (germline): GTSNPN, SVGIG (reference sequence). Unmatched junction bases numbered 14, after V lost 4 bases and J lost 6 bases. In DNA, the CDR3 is TGTGCCTGGAATAGAAAACGCCCCGGGACAGGGGATGAAAAACTGTTTTTT. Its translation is CAWNRKRPGTGDEKLFF. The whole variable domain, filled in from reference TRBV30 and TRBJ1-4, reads SQTIHQWPATLVQPVGSPLSLECTVEGTSNPNLYWYRQAAGRGLQLLFYSVGIGQISSEVPQNLSASRPQDRQFILSSKKLLLSDSGFYLCAWNRKRPGTGDEKLFFGSGTQLSVL.